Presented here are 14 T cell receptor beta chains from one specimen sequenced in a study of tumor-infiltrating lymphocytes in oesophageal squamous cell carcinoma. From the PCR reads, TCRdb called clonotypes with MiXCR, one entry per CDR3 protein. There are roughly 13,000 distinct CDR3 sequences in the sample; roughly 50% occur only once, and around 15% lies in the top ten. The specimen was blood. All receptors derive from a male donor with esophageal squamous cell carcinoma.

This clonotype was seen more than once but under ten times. DNA of the CDR3: TGTGCCAGCTCGGGGGGAGGCTCTGAAGCTTTCTTT. It specifies CASSGGGSEAFF. The chain is built from TRBV9 and TRBJ1-1, with TRBD1 as a possible D gene (5 bases). The germline V gene has CDR1 SGDLS and CDR2 YYNGEE. V was clipped by 7 bases and J by 6 bases, with 13 bases between them. The CDR3 extends over 12 amino acids.

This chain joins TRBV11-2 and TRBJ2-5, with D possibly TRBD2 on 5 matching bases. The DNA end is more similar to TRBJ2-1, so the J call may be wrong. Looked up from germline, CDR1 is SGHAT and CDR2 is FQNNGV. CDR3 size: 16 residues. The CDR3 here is CASSFAGSSSSYEQFF. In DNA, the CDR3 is TGTGCCAGCAGCTTTGCTGGGAGCTCTTCCTCGTATGAGCAGTTCTTC.

CDR3 nucleotide sequence: TGTGCCAGCAGCTTAGATGGGACTAGCGGCTACGAGCAGTACTTC. This encodes CASSLDGTSGYEQYF. The V gene is TRBV7-2, the J gene TRBJ2-7, with 11 bases lining up with TRBD2. CDR1 SGHTA and CDR2 FQGNSA come from the germline V gene. With V trimmed by 1 base and J by 3 bases, 2 bases remained unmatched. The length of the CDR3 is 15 residues.

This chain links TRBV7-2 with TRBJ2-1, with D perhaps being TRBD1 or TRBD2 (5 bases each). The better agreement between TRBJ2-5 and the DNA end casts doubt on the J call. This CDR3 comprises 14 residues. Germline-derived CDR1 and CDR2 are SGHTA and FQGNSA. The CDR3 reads CASSFRDRQETQYF. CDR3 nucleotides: TGTGCCAGCAGCTTCCGGGACCGCCAAGAGACCCAGTACTTC.

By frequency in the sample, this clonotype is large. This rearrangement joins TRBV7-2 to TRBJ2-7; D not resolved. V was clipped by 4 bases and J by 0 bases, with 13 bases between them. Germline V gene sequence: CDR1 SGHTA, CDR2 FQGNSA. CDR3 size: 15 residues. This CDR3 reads CASSSSVDPSYEQYF. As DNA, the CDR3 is TGTGCCAGCAGCTCATCTGTCGATCCCTCCTACGAGCAGTACTTC.

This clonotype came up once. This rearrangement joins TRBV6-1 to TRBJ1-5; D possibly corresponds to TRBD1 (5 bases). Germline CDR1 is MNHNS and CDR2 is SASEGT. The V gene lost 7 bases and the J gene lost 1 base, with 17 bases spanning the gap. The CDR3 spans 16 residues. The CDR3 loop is CASTLDGGISNQPQHF. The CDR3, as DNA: TGTGCCAGCACCCTCGACGGGGGTATCAGCAATCAGCCCCAGCATTTT.

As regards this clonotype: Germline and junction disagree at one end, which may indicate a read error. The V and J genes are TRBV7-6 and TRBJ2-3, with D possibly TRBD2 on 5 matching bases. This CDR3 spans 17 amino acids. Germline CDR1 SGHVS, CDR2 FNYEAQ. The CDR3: CASSSNPPGFGTDTQYF. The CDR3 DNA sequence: TGTGCTAGCAGCTCTAACCCGCCGGGGTTCGGCACAGATACGCAGTATTTT. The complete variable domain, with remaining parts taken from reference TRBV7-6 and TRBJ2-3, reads GAGVSQSPRYKVTKRGQDVALRCDPISGHVSLYWYRQALGQGPEFLTYFNYEAQQDKSGLPNDRFSAERPEGSISTLTIQRTEQRDSAMYRCASSSNPPGFGTDTQYFGPGTRLTVL.

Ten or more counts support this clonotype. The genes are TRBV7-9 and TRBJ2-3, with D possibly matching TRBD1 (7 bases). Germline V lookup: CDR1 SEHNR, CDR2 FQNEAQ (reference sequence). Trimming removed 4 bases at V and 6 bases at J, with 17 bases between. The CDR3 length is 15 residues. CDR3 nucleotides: TGTGCCAGCAGCTGGGGGGACAGCAGAGCCGATACGCAGTATTTT. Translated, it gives CASSWGDSRADTQYF.

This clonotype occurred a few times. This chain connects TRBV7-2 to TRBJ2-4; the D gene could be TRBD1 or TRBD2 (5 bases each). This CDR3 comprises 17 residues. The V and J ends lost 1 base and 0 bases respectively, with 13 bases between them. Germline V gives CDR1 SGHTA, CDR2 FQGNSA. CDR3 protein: CASSLGWGTLAKNIQYF. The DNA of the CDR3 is TGTGCCAGCAGCTTAGGATGGGGGACCCTAGCCAAAAACATTCAGTACTTC. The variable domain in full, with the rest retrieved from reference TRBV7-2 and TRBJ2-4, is GAGVSQSPSNKVTEKGKDVELRCDPISGHTALYWYRQSLGQGLEFLIYFQGNSAPDKSGLPSDRFSAERTGGSVSTLTIQRTQQEDSAVYLCASSLGWGTLAKNIQYFGAGTRLSVL.

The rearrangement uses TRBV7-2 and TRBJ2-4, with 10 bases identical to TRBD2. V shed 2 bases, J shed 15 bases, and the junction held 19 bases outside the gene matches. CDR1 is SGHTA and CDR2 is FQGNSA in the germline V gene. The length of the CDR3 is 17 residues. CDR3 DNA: TGTGCCAGCAGCTTACAAGCGGGAGGGCGTCACACCGGGGAGCTGTACTTC. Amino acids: CASSLQAGGRHTGELYF.

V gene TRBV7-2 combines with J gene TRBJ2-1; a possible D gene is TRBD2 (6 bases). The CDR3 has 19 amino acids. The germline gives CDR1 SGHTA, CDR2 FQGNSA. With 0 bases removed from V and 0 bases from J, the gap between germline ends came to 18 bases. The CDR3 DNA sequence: TGTGCCAGCAGCTTAGCGAGGGTCGGGGGTACGGGCTCCTACAATGAGCAGTTCTTC. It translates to CASSLARVGGTGSYNEQFF.

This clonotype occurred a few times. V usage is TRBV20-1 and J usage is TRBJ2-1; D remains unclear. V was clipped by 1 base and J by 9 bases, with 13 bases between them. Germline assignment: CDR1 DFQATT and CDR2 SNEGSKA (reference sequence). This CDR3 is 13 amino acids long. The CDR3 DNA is TGCAGTGCTAGAGTGTGGGATGGCGGTGAGCAGTTCTTC. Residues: CSARVWDGGEQFF.

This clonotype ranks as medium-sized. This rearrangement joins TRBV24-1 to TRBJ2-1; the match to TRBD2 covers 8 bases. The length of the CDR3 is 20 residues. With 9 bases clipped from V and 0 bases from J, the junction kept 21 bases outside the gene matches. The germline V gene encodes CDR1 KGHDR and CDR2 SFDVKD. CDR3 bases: TGTGCCACCGGGGGGGGAGGGGCGAGTAGCGGGACTTTCTCCTACAATGAGCAGTTCTTC. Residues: CATGGGGASSGTFSYNEQFF.

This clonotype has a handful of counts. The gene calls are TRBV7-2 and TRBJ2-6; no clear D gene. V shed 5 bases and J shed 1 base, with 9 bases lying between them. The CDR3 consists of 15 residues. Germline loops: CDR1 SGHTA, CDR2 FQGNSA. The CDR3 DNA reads TGTGCCAGCAGCCGTCGTCGGTCTGGGGCCAACGTCCTGACTTTC. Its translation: CASSRRRSGANVLTF.